This is a list of T cell receptor beta chains from one sample in a study of blood T cell repertoires in COVID-19. The method was immunoSEQ multiplex PCR; TCRdb's version includes in-frame clones alone and lacks a portion of them. The table lists around 89,000 clones, approximately 89% of them singletons, with 0.47% in the top ten. Material: peripheral blood. The receptors stem from a man in his sixties with acute or convalescent COVID-19. CDR3s include the opening cysteine and the closing phenylalanine or tryptophan. Fields, in order: V gene, J gene, clone size, D gene, CDR3 protein, CDR3 DNA. A D gene is named only where the DNA matches it firmly. Expanded clones get a size class; other rows say once, few or many, or leave the size out.

>TRBV2|TRBJ2-3|.|TRBD2
CARGTTGLPDTQYF
TGTGCCAGGGGGACTACCGGGCTTCCAGATACGCAGTATTTT
>TRBV6-4|TRBJ2-3|.|.
CASSDQGLDTQYF
TGTGCCAGCAGTGATCAAGGACTTGATACGCAGTATTTT
>TRBV5-6|TRBJ1-2|.|.
CASSLGPGEGDYGYTF
TGTGCCAGCAGCTTGGGCCCAGGGGAGGGGGACTATGGCTACACCTTC
>TRBV3-1/TRBV3-2|TRBJ2-1|.|TRBD1
CASSSPTGGRFYEQFF
TGTGCCAGCAGCAGCCCGACAGGGGGACGATTCTATGAGCAGTTCTTC
>TRBV7-9|TRBJ1-2|few|TRBD1
CASSFEGAAGYTF
TGTGCCAGCAGCTTTGAGGGGGCGGCTGGCTACACCTTC
>TRBV5-1|TRBJ2-2|.|TRBD1
CASSKGQGRTGELFF
TGCGCCAGCAGCAAGGGACAGGGGAGAACCGGGGAGCTGTTTTTT
>TRBV7-7|TRBJ2-3|.|.
CASSLTDTDTQYF
TGTGCCAGCAGCTTAACAGACACAGATACGCAGTATTTT
>TRBV12-5|TRBJ2-2|.|.
CASGLPTNTGELFF
TGTGCTAGTGGTTTGCCTACGAACACCGGGGAGCTGTTTTTT
>TRBV5-1|TRBJ1-1|.|.
CASSLVTGNTEAFF
TGCGCCAGCAGCTTGGTGACAGGGAACACTGAAGCTTTCTTT
>TRBV29-1|TRBJ2-3|.|TRBD1
CSGGNRGSTDTQYF
TGCAGCGGAGGGAACAGGGGTAGCACAGATACGCAGTATTTT
>TRBV5-1|TRBJ1-1|.|TRBD1
CASRIRGQGEAFF
TGCGCCAGCAGAATCAGGGGGCAGGGTGAAGCTTTCTTT
>TRBV6-6|TRBJ1-5|few|TRBD1
CASSPRGTSNQPQHF
TGTGCCAGCAGTCCCAGGGGGACTAGCAATCAGCCCCAGCATTTT
>TRBV5-1|TRBJ2-3|.|TRBD2
CASSLPSGGTDTQYF
TGCGCCAGCAGCTTGCCTAGCGGGGGCACAGATACGCAGTATTTT
>TRBV10-3|TRBJ1-2|.|TRBD1
CAIRRTGVGNGGYTF
TGTGCCATCAGGAGGACAGGGGTAGGGAATGGTGGCTACACCTTC
>TRBV7-8|TRBJ2-1|once|TRBD2
CASSPRGGEQFF
TGTGCCAGCAGCCCGCGGGGGGGTGAGCAGTTCTTC
>TRBV2|TRBJ2-7|.|TRBD2
CASSDWSSGGNEQYF
TGTGCCAGCAGTGATTGGTCTAGCGGAGGGAACGAGCAGTACTTC
>TRBV2|TRBJ2-2|.|.
CASSDQGFANTGELFF
TGTGCCAGCAGTGATCAGGGCTTCGCGAACACCGGGGAGCTGTTTTTT
>TRBV7-7|TRBJ2-5|.|.
CASSPREGPEETQYF
TGTGCCAGCAGCCCGAGGGAAGGTCCAGAGGAGACCCAGTACTTC
>TRBV5-1|TRBJ2-5|.|TRBD1
CASSPPSQGASLETQYF
TGCGCCAGCAGCCCACCCTCACAGGGGGCATCACTAGAGACCCAGTACTTC
>TRBV19|TRBJ2-3|once|.
CASSIGVGDTQYF
TGTGCCAGTAGTATCGGGGTCGGAGATACGCAGTATTTT
>TRBV18|TRBJ2-3|.|.
CASSTTGLPADTQYF
TGTGCCAGCTCAACAACAGGTCTCCCCGCAGATACGCAGTATTTT
>TRBV12-5|TRBJ1-1|once|TRBD1
CASGLERRQGAADANTEAFF
TGTGCTAGTGGTTTGGAACGCCGACAGGGGGCAGCGGATGCGAACACTGAAGCTTTCTTT
>TRBV5-4|TRBJ1-4|.|.
CASSLQGNYNEKLFF
TGTGCCAGCAGCTTGCAGGGGAACTATAATGAAAAACTGTTTTTT
>TRBV4-2|TRBJ1-1|.|.
CASSQDLAAMNTEAFF
TGTGCCAGCAGCCAAGATTTAGCTGCCATGAACACTGAAGCTTTCTTT
>TRBV14|TRBJ1-6|.|.
CASRTGSSPLHF
TGTGCCAGCAGGACAGGATCCTCACCCCTCCACTTT
>TRBV5-4|TRBJ2-3|.|TRBD1
CASSLVTGGYTDTQYF
TGTGCCAGCAGCTTGGTTACAGGGGGCTACACAGATACGCAGTATTTT
>TRBV3-1/TRBV3-2|TRBJ1-3|.|TRBD1
CASSQTDRGRNTIYF
TGTGCCAGCAGCCAGACGGACAGGGGCAGAAACACCATATATTTT
>TRBV12-3/TRBV12-4|TRBJ2-5|.|.
CASSLKRQTQYF
TGTGCCAGCAGTTTGAAGAGGCAGACCCAGTACTTC
>TRBV3-1/TRBV3-2|TRBJ1-2|.|.
CASSQDGRIYGYTF
TGTGCCAGCAGCCAAGATGGGAGAATCTATGGCTACACCTTC
>TRBV13|TRBJ2-3|.|.
CASSLGGRYTDTQYF
TGTGCCAGCAGCTTAGGAGGGAGGTACACAGATACGCAGTATTTT
>TRBV2|TRBJ2-1|.|TRBD1
CASSVRQGRNEQFF
TGTGCCAGCAGTGTGAGACAGGGGAGGAATGAGCAGTTCTTC
>TRBV27|TRBJ2-5|.|TRBD2
CASSLNWAGGGIETQYF
TGTGCCAGCAGTTTAAACTGGGCGGGAGGAGGCATAGAGACCCAGTACTTC
>TRBV15|TRBJ1-5|few|TRBD1
CATSRLGGAETGTGDYSNQPQHF
TGTGCCACCAGCAGGCTCGGGGGAGCGGAAACCGGGACAGGTGATTATAGCAATCAGCCCCAGCATTTT
>TRBV4-1|TRBJ1-1|.|.
CASSQDRAGVNTEAFF
TGCGCCAGCAGCCAAGATCGGGCAGGGGTGAACACTGAAGCTTTCTTT
>TRBV5-1|TRBJ2-5|.|TRBD2
CASSFGGGGETQYF
TGCGCCAGCAGCTTCGGCGGGGGAGGAGAGACCCAGTACTTC
>TRBV18|TRBJ1-2|.|TRBD1
CASSSGQGYGVGYTF
TGTGCCAGCTCATCGGGACAGGGTTATGGTGTTGGCTACACCTTC
>TRBV3-1/TRBV3-2|TRBJ2-1|few|TRBD2
CASSRSGGANEQFF
TGTGCCAGCAGCCGTAGCGGGGGGGCTAATGAGCAGTTCTTC
>TRBV27|TRBJ1-1|.|.
CASSAFVGEAFF
TGTGCCAGCAGCGCGTTCGTTGGTGAAGCTTTCTTT
>TRBV19|TRBJ2-2|.|TRBD2
CASTVGRRDGELFF
TGTGCCAGTACAGTCGGGAGGCGGGACGGGGAGCTGTTTTTT
>TRBV18|TRBJ2-7|.|TRBD1
CASSPSDRAGWYEQYF
TGTGCCAGCTCACCATCGGACAGGGCGGGGTGGTACGAGCAGTACTTC